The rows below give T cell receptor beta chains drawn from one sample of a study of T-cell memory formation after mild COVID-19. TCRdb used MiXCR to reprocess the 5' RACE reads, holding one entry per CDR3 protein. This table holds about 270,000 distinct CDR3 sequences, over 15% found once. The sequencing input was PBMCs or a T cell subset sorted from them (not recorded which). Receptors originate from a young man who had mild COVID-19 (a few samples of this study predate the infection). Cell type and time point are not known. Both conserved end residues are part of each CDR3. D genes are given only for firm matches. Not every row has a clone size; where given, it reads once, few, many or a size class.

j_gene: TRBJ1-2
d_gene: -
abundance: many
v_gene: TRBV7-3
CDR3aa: CASSEGGSGYTF
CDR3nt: TGTGCCAGCAGCGAGGGGGGGAGTGGCTACACCTTC

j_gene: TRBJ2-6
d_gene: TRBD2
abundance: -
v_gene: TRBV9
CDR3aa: CASSVESLGLSGANVLTF
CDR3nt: TGTGCCAGCAGCGTAGAGTCGTTGGGACTATCAGGGGCCAACGTCCTGACTTTC

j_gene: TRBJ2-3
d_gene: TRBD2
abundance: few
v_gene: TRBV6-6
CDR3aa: CASSHQRGGRTDTQYF
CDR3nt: TGTGCCAGCAGTCACCAGCGGGGGGGACGCACAGATACGCAGTATTTT

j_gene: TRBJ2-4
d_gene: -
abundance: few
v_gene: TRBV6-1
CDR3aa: CASSEIQSNIQYF
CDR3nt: TGTGCCAGCAGTGAAATCCAGTCAAACATTCAGTACTTC

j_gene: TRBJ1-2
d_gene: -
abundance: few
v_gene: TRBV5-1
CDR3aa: CASSPTDDYGYTF
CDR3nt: TGCGCCAGCAGCCCGACAGATGACTATGGCTACACCTTC

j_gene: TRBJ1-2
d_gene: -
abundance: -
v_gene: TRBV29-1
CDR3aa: CSAVTGANYGYTF
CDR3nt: TGCAGCGCCGTGACAGGCGCTAACTATGGCTACACCTTC

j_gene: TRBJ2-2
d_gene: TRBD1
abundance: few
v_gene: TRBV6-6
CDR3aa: CASRQGAGGELFF
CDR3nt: TGTGCCAGCAGACAGGGGGCGGGCGGGGAGCTGTTTTTT

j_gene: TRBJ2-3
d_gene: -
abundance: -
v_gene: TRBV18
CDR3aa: CASSPNWDASTDTQYF
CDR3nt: TGTGCCAGCTCACCGAACTGGGACGCCAGCACAGATACGCAGTATTTT

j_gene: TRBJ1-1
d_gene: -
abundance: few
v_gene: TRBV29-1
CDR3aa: CSVAISGTEAFF
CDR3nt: TGCAGCGTTGCTATTTCAGGAACTGAAGCTTTCTTT

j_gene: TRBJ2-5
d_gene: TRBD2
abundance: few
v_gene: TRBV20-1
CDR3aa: CSAFGGAGETQYF
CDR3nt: TGCAGTGCCTTCGGGGGGGCAGGGGAGACCCAGTACTTC

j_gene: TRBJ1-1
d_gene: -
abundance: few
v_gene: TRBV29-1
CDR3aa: CSVEDYTEAFF
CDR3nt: TGCAGCGTTGAAGATTACACTGAAGCTTTCTTT

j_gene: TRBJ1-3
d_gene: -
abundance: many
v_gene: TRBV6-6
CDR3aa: CASSDSDSFGNTIYF
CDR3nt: TGTGCCAGCAGCGACTCTGACAGTTTTGGAAACACCATATATTTT

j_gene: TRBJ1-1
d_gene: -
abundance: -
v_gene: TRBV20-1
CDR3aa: CSARGRGNTEAFF
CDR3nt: TGCAGTGCTAGGGGCAGGGGGAACACTGAAGCTTTCTTT

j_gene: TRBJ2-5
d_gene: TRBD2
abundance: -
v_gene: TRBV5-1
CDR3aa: CASSLDPSGAQETQYF
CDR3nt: TGCGCCAGCAGCCTGGACCCTAGCGGGGCTCAAGAGACCCAGTACTTC

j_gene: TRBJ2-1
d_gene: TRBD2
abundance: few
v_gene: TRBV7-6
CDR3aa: CASTPSGGVNEQFF
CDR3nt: TGTGCCAGCACTCCCTCGGGGGGGGTCAATGAGCAGTTCTTC

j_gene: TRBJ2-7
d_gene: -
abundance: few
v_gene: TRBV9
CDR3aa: CASSPRGLTGHEQYF
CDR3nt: TGTGCCAGCAGCCCTCGAGGCCTCACCGGTCACGAGCAGTACTTC

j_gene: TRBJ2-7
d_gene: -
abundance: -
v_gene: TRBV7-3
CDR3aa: CASSLSGLGAGSSYEQYF
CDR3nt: TGTGCCAGCAGCTTAAGTGGTCTGGGTGCGGGGAGCTCCTACGAGCAGTACTTC

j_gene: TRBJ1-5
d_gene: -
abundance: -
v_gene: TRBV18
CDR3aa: CASSNREGQPQHF
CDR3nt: TGTGCCAGCTCAAACAGGGAGGGTCAGCCCCAGCATTTT

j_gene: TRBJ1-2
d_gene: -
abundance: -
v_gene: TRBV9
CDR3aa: CASSVGGQVYGYTF
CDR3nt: TGTGCCAGCAGCGTAGGGGGGCAGGTCTATGGCTACACCTTC

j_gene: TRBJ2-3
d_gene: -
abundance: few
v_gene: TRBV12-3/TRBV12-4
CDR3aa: CASSSWWEDTQYF
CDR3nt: TGTGCCAGCAGTTCCTGGTGGGAGGATACGCAGTATTTT

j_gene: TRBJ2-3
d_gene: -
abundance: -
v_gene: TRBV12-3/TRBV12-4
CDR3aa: CASGPGSDTQYF
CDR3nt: TGTGCCAGCGGACCCGGTTCAGATACGCAGTATTTT

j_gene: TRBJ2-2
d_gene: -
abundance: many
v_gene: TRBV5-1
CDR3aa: CASSLDGQTGELFF
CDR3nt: TGCGCCAGCAGCTTGGACGGCCAGACCGGGGAGCTGTTTTTT

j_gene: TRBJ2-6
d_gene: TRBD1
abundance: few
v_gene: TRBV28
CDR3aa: CASRPDRVRFSGANVLTF
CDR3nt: TGTGCCAGCAGACCTGACAGGGTCCGCTTCTCTGGGGCCAACGTCCTGACTTTC

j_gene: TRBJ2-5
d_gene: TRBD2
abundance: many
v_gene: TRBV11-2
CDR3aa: CASSMAGGYQETQYF
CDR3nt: TGTGCCAGCAGCATGGCGGGGGGGTACCAAGAGACCCAGTACTTC

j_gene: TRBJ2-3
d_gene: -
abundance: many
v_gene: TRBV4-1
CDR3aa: CASSHTRLATDTQYF
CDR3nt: TGCGCCAGCAGCCACACAAGGCTAGCGACAGATACGCAGTATTTT

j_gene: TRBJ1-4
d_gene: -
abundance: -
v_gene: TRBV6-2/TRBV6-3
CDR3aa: CASTTGGSRKLFF
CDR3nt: TGTGCCAGCACCACGGGGGGGTCAAGGAAACTGTTTTTT

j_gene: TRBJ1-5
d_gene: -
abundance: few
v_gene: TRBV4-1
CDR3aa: CASSQDFEGWQPQHF
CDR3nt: TGCGCCAGCAGCCAAGATTTTGAGGGATGGCAGCCCCAGCATTTT

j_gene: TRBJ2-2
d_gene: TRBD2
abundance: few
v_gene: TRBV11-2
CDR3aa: CASSFLVLAGGRSGELFF
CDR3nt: TGTGCCAGCAGCTTCCTCGTCCTAGCGGGGGGGCGTAGCGGGGAGCTGTTTTTT

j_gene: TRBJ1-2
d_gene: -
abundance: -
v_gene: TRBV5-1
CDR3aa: CASSLAVSHYGYTF
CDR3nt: TGCGCCAGCAGCTTGGCCGTATCCCACTATGGCTACACCTTC

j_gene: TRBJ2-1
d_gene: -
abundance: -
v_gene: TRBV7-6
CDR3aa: CASSPIRRIWFF
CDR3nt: TGTGCCAGCAGCCCCATTAGGCGTATTTGGTTCTTC

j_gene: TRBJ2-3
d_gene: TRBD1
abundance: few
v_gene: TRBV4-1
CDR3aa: CASSPRDSQGDTQYF
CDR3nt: TGCGCCAGCAGCCCCAGGGACAGTCAAGGAGATACGCAGTATTTT

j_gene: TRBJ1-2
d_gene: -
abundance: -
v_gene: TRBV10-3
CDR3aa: CAISESQGDYGYTF
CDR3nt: TGTGCCATCAGTGAATCGCAGGGCGACTATGGCTACACCTTC

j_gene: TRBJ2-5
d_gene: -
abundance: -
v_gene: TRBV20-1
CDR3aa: CSARPGGLETQYF
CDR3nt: TGCAGTGCGCGTCCGGGGGGCCTAGAGACCCAGTACTTC

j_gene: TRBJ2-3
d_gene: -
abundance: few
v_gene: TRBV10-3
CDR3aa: CAIRQGTRTDTQYF
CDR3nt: TGTGCCATCAGGCAGGGGACACGCACAGATACGCAGTATTTT

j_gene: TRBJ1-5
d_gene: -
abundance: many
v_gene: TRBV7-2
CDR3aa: CASSFGGGQPQHF
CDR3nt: TGTGCCAGCAGCTTTGGGGGTGGCCAGCCCCAGCATTTT

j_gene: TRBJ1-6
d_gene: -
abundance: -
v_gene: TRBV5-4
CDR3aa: CASSLDAGSPLHF
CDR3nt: TGTGCCAGCAGCTTGGATGCGGGCTCACCCCTCCACTTT

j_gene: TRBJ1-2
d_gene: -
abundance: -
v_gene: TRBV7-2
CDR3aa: CASSLDRSGYGYTF
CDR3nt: TGTGCCAGCAGCTTAGACAGGTCGGGCTATGGCTACACCTTC

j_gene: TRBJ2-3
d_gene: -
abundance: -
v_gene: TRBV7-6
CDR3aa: CASSLGPEADTQYF
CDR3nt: TGTGCCAGCAGCTTAGGGCCGGAGGCGGATACGCAGTATTTT

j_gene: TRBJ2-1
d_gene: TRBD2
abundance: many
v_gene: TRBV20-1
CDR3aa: CSARTGTSGGAENEQFF
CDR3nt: TGCAGTGCTAGAACCGGGACTAGCGGGGGGGCCGAGAATGAGCAGTTCTTC

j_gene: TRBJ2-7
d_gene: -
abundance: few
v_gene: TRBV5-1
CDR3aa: CASSWQRRYEQYF
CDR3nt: TGCGCCAGCAGCTGGCAAAGAAGGTACGAGCAGTACTTC

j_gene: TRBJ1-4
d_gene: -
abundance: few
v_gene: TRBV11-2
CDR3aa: CASSFGSVGEKLFF
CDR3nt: TGTGCCAGCAGCTTTGGGTCAGTAGGGGAAAAACTGTTTTTT

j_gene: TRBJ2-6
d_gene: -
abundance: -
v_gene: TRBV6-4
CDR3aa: CASSDVPLSSGANVLTF
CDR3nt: TGTGCCAGCAGTGACGTCCCTCTAAGCTCTGGGGCCAACGTCCTGACTTTC

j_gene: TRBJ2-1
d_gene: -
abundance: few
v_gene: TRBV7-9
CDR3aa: CASSRLDNEQFF
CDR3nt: TGTGCCAGCAGCCGTCTAGACAATGAGCAGTTCTTC

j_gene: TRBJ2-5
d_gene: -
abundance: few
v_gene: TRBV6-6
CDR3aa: CASRPGEGTQYF
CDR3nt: TGTGCCAGCAGGCCAGGGGAAGGGACCCAGTACTTC

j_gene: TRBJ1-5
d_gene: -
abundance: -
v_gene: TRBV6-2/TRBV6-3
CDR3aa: CASGPWLGSNQPQHF
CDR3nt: TGTGCCAGCGGACCGTGGCTCGGAAGCAATCAGCCCCAGCATTTT

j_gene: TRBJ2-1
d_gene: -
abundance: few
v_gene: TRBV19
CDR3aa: CASSDVRGNEQFF
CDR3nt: TGTGCCAGTAGTGACGTCAGGGGCAATGAGCAGTTCTTC

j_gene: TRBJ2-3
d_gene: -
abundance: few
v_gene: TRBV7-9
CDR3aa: CARSASGDTQYF
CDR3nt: TGTGCCCGATCGGCGTCGGGTGATACGCAGTATTTT

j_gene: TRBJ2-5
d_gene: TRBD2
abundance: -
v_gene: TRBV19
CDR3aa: CASKRDSGRETQYF
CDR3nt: TGTGCCAGTAAGAGGGACTCCGGGAGGGAGACCCAGTACTTC

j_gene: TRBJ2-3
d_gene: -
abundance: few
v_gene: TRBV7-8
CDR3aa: CASSLAVVRGTQYF
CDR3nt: TGTGCCAGCAGCTTAGCGGTGGTCCGCGGTACGCAGTATTTT

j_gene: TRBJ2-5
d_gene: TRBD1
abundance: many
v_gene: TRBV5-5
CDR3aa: CASRGTGQETQYF
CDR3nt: TGTGCCAGCAGGGGGACAGGGCAAGAGACCCAGTACTTC

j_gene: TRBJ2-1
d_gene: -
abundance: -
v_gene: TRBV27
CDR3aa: CASSLSGVGYNEQFF
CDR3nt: TGTGCCAGCAGTTTATCGGGGGTGGGATACAATGAGCAGTTCTTC

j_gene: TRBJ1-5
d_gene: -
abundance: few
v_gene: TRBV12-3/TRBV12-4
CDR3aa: CASSLGEGQPQHF
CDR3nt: TGTGCCAGCAGTTTAGGGGAGGGCCAGCCCCAGCATTTT